Below, 8 T cell receptor beta chains from the same sample are listed, as sequenced in a study of memory CD4+ T cells and cytomegalovirus serostatus. The sort gate was single viable CD3+CD4+CD8-CD45RO+ cells for memory CD4+ T cells. Method: immunoSEQ multiplex PCR; TCRdb's copy keeps in-frame clones and lacks some. The sample shows some 49,000 clones, roughly 78% of them seen only once. Sequencing was performed on memory CD4+ T cells from blood. Receptors were obtained from an adult in good health and CMV-seronegative.

CDR3 sequence reads: CACPRQENRYEQYF. CDR3 nucleotides: TGTGCCTGCCCCCGACAGGAGAACCGCTACGAGCAGTACTTC. The genes are TRBV30 and TRBJ2-7; D possibly corresponds to TRBD1 (6 bases). This CDR3 spans 14 amino acids. The ends were cut back, 6 bases at V and 3 bases at J, with 18 bases in the middle. CDR1 is GTSNPN and CDR2 is SVGIG in the germline V gene (reference sequence).

This clone was found a few times. The chain employs TRBV7-8 and TRBJ1-2; D is undetermined. CDR3 length equals 15 residues. The V gene lost 2 bases and the J gene lost 0 bases, with 10 bases spanning the gap. Germline V lookup: CDR1 SGHVS, CDR2 FQNEAQ. CDR3 DNA: TGTGCCAGCAGCTTACTCCAGGCGGCTAACTATGGCTACACCTTC. Protein sequence: CASSLLQAANYGYTF.

The chain combines TRBV6-1 with TRBJ1-4; possibly TRBD1 for D (6 bases). Trimming left V 0 bases short and J 0 bases short, with 8 bases between. Germline V gives CDR1 MNHNS, CDR2 SASEGT. This CDR3 spans 16 amino acids. CDR3: CASSEARGTTNEKLFF. CDR3 DNA sequence: TGTGCCAGCAGTGAAGCAAGGGGGACAACTAATGAAAAACTGTTTTTT.

The rearrangement links TRBV7-8 to TRBJ2-3; a possible D gene is TRBD1 (7 bases). CDR3 size: 20 residues. Germline V gene data show CDR1 as SGHVS and CDR2 as FQNEAQ. Trimming removed 0 bases from V and 0 bases from J, with 22 bases in between. The CDR3: CASSLAIPLRQGGSTDTQYF. The CDR3 DNA follows: TGTGCCAGCAGCTTAGCCATCCCGCTTAGACAGGGAGGTAGCACAGATACGCAGTATTTT. The full variable domain, its missing parts supplied by reference TRBV7-8 and TRBJ2-3, is GAGVSQSPRYKVAKRGQDVALRCDPISGHVSLFWYQQALGQGPEFLTYFQNEAQLDKSGLPSDRFFAERPEGSVSTLKIQRTQQEDSAVYLCASSLAIPLRQGGSTDTQYFGPGTRLTVL.

This chain connects TRBV7-2 to TRBJ1-1; TRBD1 matches 7 bases. The CDR3 runs 15 residues. Germline V gene data show CDR1 as SGHTA and CDR2 as FQGNSA. Germline trimming cut 1 base from V and 0 bases from J; bases unmatched to any gene: 2. The CDR3 protein is CASSLGDRMNTEAFF. CDR3 in DNA: TGTGCCAGCAGCTTAGGGGACAGAATGAACACTGAAGCTTTCTTT.

The chain carries TRBV29-1 and TRBJ1-2; D is undetermined. This CDR3 spans 13 amino acids. CDR1 and CDR2 (germline): SQVTM, ANQGSEA. The V end lost 6 bases, the J end lost 1 base, and 12 bases lay between the germline ends. CDR3 amino acids: CSVASAGNYGYTF. CDR3 DNA sequence: TGCAGCGTCGCCTCCGCGGGTAACTATGGCTACACCTTC.

This clone appeared a single time. This chain uses TRBV7-6 with TRBJ2-1; 7 bases map to TRBD1. Germline CDR1 is SGHVS and CDR2 is FNYEAQ. CDR3 size: 14 residues. Unmatched junction bases numbered 1, after V lost 5 bases and J lost 0 bases. The CDR3: CASSRDSSYNEQFF. DNA for the CDR3: TGTGCCAGCAGCCGGGACAGCTCCTACAATGAGCAGTTCTTC.

The V and J genes are TRBV6-6 and TRBJ1-5, with 10 bases lining up with TRBD1. This CDR3 spans 13 amino acids. The germline V gene has CDR1 MNHNY and CDR2 SVGAGI (reference sequence). V dropped 7 bases and J dropped 7; count of bases not matched to a gene: 4. This CDR3 is CASTRQGAQPQHF. The DNA of the CDR3 is TGTGCCAGCACCAGACAGGGGGCGCAGCCCCAGCATTTT.